This TCR beta chain was retrieved from a study of blood T cell repertoires in COVID-19. The overall study: Material from acute and convalescent COVID-19 was sourced from the United States, Italy and Spain. From T cells, B-cell-depleted T cells, or PBMCs came the material, which was cDNA or gDNA.

Trimming cost V 0 bases and J 6 bases, with 6 bases left between them. The CDR3 consists of 12 residues. The germline V gene encodes CDR1 SGHRS and CDR2 YFSETQ. In the authors' methods: Reference gene primer amplification in the assay estimated nucleated cell counts. The assay was immunoSEQ multiplex PCR, and TCRdb's table has in-frame clones only and misses some. The DNA gave D and trimming, while V, J and clone size come from that table. The sample has approximately 300,000 clones, approximately 80% seen once; the top ten hold around 4.2%. The clonotype originates from a woman aged 45 to 65 with active or convalescent COVID-19. This chain links TRBV5-1 with TRBJ1-2, with D unresolved. The specimen was peripheral blood. In nucleotides, the CDR3 is TGCGCCAGCAGCTTGGCTCAGGATGGCTACACCTTC. Amino acid sequence: CASSLAQDGYTF.